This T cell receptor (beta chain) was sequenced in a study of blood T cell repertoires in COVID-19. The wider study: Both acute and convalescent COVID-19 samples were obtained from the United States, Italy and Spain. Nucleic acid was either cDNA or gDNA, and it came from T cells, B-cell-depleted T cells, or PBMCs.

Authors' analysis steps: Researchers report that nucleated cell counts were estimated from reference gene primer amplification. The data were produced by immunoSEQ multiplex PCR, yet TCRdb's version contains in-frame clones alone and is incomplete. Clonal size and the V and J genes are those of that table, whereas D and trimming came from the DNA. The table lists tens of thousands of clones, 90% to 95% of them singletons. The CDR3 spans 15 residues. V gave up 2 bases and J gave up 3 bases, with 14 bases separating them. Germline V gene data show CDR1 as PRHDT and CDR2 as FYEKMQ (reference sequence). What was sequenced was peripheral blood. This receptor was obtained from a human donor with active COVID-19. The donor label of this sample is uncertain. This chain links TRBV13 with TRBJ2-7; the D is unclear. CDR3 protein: CASSLSRRQGYEQYF. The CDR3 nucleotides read TGTGCCAGCAGCTTATCCCGCCGACAAGGCTACGAGCAGTACTTC. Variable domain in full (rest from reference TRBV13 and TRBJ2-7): AAGVIQSPRHLIKEKRETATLKCYPIPRHDTVYWYQQGPGQDPQFLISFYEKMQSDKGSIPDRFSAQQFSDYHSELNMSSLELGDSALYFCASSLSRRQGYEQYFGPGTRLTVT.